Below are 16 T cell receptor beta chains sequenced from a single sample in a study of blood T cell repertoires in COVID-19. Sequencing used immunoSEQ multiplex PCR; TCRdb keeps in-frame clones, though not all of them. The table records 110,000 or so clones, around 84% of them present only once. The sample was peripheral blood. The receptor source for this set is a human donor in a cohort sampled during active COVID-19.

This clone came up many times. V usage is TRBV13 and J usage is TRBJ1-6; 11 bases align to TRBD1. CDR1 is PRHDT, CDR2 FYEKMQ, per germline (reference sequence). The V segment lost 2 bases and the J segment 10 bases; nucleotides outside the gene matches: 10. The CDR3 extends over 17 amino acids. DNA for the CDR3: TGTGCCAGCAGCTTAATAGGACAGGGGGCTGGAGGCTCACCCCTCCACTTT. Encoded protein: CASSLIGQGAGGSPLHF.

Only a few counts were recorded for this clone. The chain uses TRBV19 and TRBJ2-7; 10 bases agree with TRBD1. J lost 3 bases, V lost 2 bases, and 4 bases had no gene match. The CDR3 spans 15 residues. CDR1 is LNHDA, CDR2 SQIVND, per germline (reference sequence). This CDR3 is CASSIRWTGGYEQYF. CDR3 nucleotide sequence: TGTGCCAGTAGTATAAGGTGGACAGGGGGCTACGAGCAGTACTTC.

The chain recombines TRBV7-2 with TRBJ1-5; possible D gene TRBD1, 6 bases. Trimming removed 2 bases at V and 5 bases at J, with 10 bases between. The CDR3 spans 14 residues. The germline gives CDR1 SGHTA, CDR2 FQGNSA. The CDR3 spells CASSLLPGDQPQHF. In nucleotides, the CDR3 is TGTGCCAGCAGCTTATTGCCAGGGGATCAGCCCCAGCATTTT.

The chain has TRBV4-3 and TRBJ1-1; TRBD1 is a possible D gene (5 bases). Germline CDR1 is LGHNA and CDR2 is YSLEER. The CDR3 is 14 amino acids. Trimming took off 1 base at V and 3 bases at J, with 9 bases between the two ends. CDR3 protein: CASSQGPRDTEAFF. CDR3 coding DNA: TGCGCCAGCAGCCAAGGCCCCAGGGACACTGAAGCTTTCTTT.

J is TRBJ2-3 and V is TRBV29-1; TRBD2 agrees at 7 bases. The CDR3 sequence is 12 residues long. CDR1 and CDR2 (germline): SQVTM, ANQGSEA. V lost 4 bases, J lost 3 bases, and 1 base stayed unmatched. The CDR3 sequence is CSVASGTDTQYF. The CDR3 DNA follows: TGCAGCGTTGCTAGCGGAACAGATACGCAGTATTTT.

The chain has TRBV9 and TRBJ2-7, with D possibly matching TRBD1 (6 bases). There are 13 residues in the CDR3. The V end was cut by 4 bases, the J end by 7 bases, with 15 bases between. From germline, CDR1 is SGDLS and CDR2 YYNGEE. The CDR3 protein is CASSLGAGREQYF. Here the CDR3 DNA reads TGTGCCAGCAGCTTGGGGGCAGGGAGAGAGCAGTACTTC.

This rearrangement joins TRBV19 to TRBJ1-6; no reliable D call. Trimming stripped 4 bases from V and 10 bases from J, with 11 bases between. The germline gives CDR1 LNHDA, CDR2 SQIVND (reference sequence). The CDR3 is 13 amino acids. The CDR3 protein is CASSTAALSPLHF. The CDR3 bases are TGTGCCAGTAGTACCGCGGCACTCTCACCCCTCCACTTT. Full variable domain (outside the CDR3, taken from reference TRBV19 and TRBJ1-6): DGGITQSPKYLFRKEGQNVTLSCEQNLNHDAMYWYRQDPGQGLRLIYYSQIVNDFQKGDIAEGYSVSREKKESFPLTVTSAQKNPTAFYLCASSTAALSPLHFGNGTRLTVT.

The chain has TRBV9 and TRBJ1-2, with D possibly matching TRBD1 (6 bases). Per the germline V gene, CDR1 is SGDLS and CDR2 is YYNGEE. The CDR3 covers 13 residues. Trimming stripped 5 bases from V and 8 bases from J, with 16 bases between. Here the CDR3 reads CASRYRESGGYTF. CDR3 nucleotides: TGTGCCAGCAGGTACAGGGAGTCTGGGGGCTACACCTTC. Combining the CDR3 with reference TRBV9 and TRBJ1-2 gives the whole variable domain DSGVTQTPKHLITATGQRVTLRCSPRSGDLSVYWYQQSLDQGLQFLIQYYNGEERAKGNILERFSAQQFPDLHSELNLSSLELGDSALYFCASRYRESGGYTFGSGTRLTVV.

This clone was observed a handful of times. The V call is TRBV27, the J call TRBJ1-5; D possibly corresponds to TRBD1 (6 bases). Trimming stripped 4 bases from V and 6 bases from J, with 16 bases between. The germline CDR1 and CDR2 sequences are MNHEY and SMNVEV (reference sequence). The CDR3 runs 15 residues. The CDR3 DNA is TGTGCCAGCAGTTCAAGAACAGGGTTGGGTCAGCCCCAGCATTTT. Amino acid sequence: CASSSRTGLGQPQHF.

This chain links TRBV6-6 with TRBJ1-1; 8 bases fit TRBD1. V trimming: 5 bases; J trimming: 4 bases; junction bases outside the gene matches: 12. Germline V gene sequence: CDR1 MNHNY, CDR2 SVGAGI (reference sequence). The CDR3 consists of 16 residues. CDR3 region: CASSPAGQGAFTEAFF. DNA for the CDR3: TGTGCCAGCAGTCCAGCCGGACAGGGAGCATTCACTGAAGCTTTCTTT.

This chain connects TRBV9 to TRBJ1-3; D possibly corresponds to TRBD1 (5 bases). The length of the CDR3 is 15 residues. Between the trimmed V and J ends, which lost 0 bases and 6 bases, there was a span of 13 bases. Germline V lookup: CDR1 SGDLS, CDR2 YYNGEE. The CDR3 loop is CASSVEGRASNTIYF. The CDR3 coding sequence is TGTGCCAGCAGCGTAGAGGGCAGGGCGTCAAACACCATATATTTT.

The J gene is TRBJ1-5, the V gene TRBV28; 7 positions match TRBD1. Looked up from germline, CDR1 is MDHEN and CDR2 is SYDVKM. This CDR3 has 16 residues. V shed 7 bases and J 0 bases; nucleotides not matched to a gene: 9. CDR3 residues: CASTSGQLYSNQPQHF. DNA of the CDR3: TGTGCCAGCACCTCGGGACAGTTATATAGCAATCAGCCCCAGCATTTT.

The CDR3: CASSLSGTEAFF. The CDR3, as DNA: TGTGCCAGCAGCCTAAGCGGCACTGAAGCTTTCTTT. The rearrangement uses TRBV25-1 and TRBJ1-1; D not certain. The germline gives CDR1 MGHDK, CDR2 SYGVNS. V lost 6 bases to trimming and J lost 4 bases, with 9 bases between them. CDR3 length equals 12 residues.

The chain is built from TRBV9 and TRBJ2-1; a possible D gene is TRBD2 (6 bases). The CDR3 has 16 amino acids. CDR1 and CDR2 (germline): SGDLS, YYNGEE. Trimming took 4 bases from V and 2 from J, leaving 16 bases between them. The CDR3 loop is CASSPLAAGTYNEQFF. The DNA of the CDR3 is TGTGCCAGCAGCCCCCTGGCCGCGGGAACCTACAATGAGCAGTTCTTC.

The rearrangement joins TRBV10-2 to TRBJ1-2, with D tentatively TRBD1 (6 bases). This CDR3 has 14 residues. Trimming removed 0 bases at V and 3 bases at J, with 8 bases between. Germline V gene data show CDR1 as WSHSY and CDR2 as SAAADI. The CDR3 DNA sequence: TGCGCCAGCAGTGAGTCAACAGGGTACTATGGCTACACCTTC. Translating it yields CASSESTGYYGYTF.

This clone came up once. The same CDR3 can be traced to other DNA sequences in this sample. The V and J genes are TRBV9 and TRBJ1-5; 8 nucleotides agree with TRBD1. Trimming took 2 bases from V and 2 from J; bases not matched to a gene: 0. The CDR3 extends over 14 amino acids. Germline CDR1 reads SGDLS; CDR2 reads YYNGEE. CDR3 in amino acids: CASSVTGGNQPQHF. CDR3 sequence (DNA): TGTGCCAGCAGCGTGACAGGGGGCAATCAGCCCCAGCATTTT.